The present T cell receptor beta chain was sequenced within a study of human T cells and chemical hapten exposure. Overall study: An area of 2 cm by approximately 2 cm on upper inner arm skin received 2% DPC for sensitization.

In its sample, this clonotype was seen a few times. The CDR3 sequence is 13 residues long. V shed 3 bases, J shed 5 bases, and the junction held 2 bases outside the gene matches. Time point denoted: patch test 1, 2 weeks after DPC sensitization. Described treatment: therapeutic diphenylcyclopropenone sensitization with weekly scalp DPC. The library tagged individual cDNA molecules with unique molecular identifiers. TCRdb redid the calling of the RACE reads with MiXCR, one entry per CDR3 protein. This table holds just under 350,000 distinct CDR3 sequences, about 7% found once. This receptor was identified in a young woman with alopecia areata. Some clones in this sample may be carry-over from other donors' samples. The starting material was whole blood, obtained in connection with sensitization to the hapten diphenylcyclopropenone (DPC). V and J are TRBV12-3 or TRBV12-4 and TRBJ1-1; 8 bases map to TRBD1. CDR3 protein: CASSLDRETEAFF. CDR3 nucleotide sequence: TGTGCCAGCAGTTTGGACAGGGAAACTGAAGCTTTCTTT.